This note documents a single T cell receptor beta chain sequence. The source of the sample is a study of blood T cell repertoires in COVID-19. Background on the study: The samples span acute and convalescent COVID-19 from the United States, Italy and Spain. From T cells, B-cell-depleted T cells, or PBMCs came the material, which was cDNA or gDNA.

As originally analysed: Reference gene primer amplification yielded estimated nucleated cell counts. Produced via immunoSEQ multiplex PCR; TCRdb's table is partial and in-frame only. V and J calls and clone size follow that table, whereas D and trimming were derived from the DNA. This sample has roughly 150,000 clones, with 85% to 90% found just once. Germline V gene data show CDR1 as SGHDT and CDR2 as YYEEEE. V was trimmed by 6 bases and J by 11 bases, leaving 17 bases between them. The CDR3 length is 12 residues. Sequencing was carried out using peripheral blood. The chain employs TRBV5-6 and TRBJ1-1, with D possibly being TRBD1 (6 bases). The clonotype originates from a woman aged 60 to 75 with active COVID-19. The CDR3 is CASTRNRDNAFF. CDR3 in DNA: TGTGCCAGCACTCGTAACCGGGACAATGCTTTCTTT.